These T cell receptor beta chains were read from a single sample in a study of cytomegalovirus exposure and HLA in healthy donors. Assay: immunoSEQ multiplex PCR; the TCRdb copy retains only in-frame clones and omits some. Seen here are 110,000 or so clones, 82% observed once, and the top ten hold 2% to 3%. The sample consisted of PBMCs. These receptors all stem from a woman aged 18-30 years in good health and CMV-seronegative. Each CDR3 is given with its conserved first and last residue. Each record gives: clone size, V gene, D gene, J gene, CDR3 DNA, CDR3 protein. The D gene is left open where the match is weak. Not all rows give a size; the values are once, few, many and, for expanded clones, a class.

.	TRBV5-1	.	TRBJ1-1	TGCGCCAGCACCTCCAGCGGATCGAACACTGAAGCTTTCTTT	CASTSSGSNTEAFF
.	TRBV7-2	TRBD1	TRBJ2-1	TGTGCCAGCAGCTTATGGGACAGGAATGAACATGAGCAGTTCTTC	CASSLWDRNEHEQFF
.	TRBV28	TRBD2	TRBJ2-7	TGTGCCAGCAGTTTTGTAGCGGGAGGGGACTACGAGCAGTACTTC	CASSFVAGGDYEQYF
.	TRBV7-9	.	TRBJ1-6	TGTGCCAGCAGCCCAGAGGACAGCTTGAATTCACCCCTCCACTTT	CASSPEDSLNSPLHF
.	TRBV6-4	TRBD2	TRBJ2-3	TGTGCCAGCAGTGAAATAGCGGGAGTTGGGCAGTATTTT	CASSEIAGVGQYF
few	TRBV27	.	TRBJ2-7	TGTGCCAGCAGTTTCGGTAGCGCCTACGAGCAGTACTTC	CASSFGSAYEQYF
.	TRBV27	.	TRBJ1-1	TGTGCCAGCAGGAAGATTCCGGGACACCAAGACACTGAAGCTTTCTTT	CASRKIPGHQDTEAFF
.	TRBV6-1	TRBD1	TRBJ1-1	TGTGCCAGCCGACAGGGTCTGAACACTGAAGCTTTCTTT	CASRQGLNTEAFF
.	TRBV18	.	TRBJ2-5	TGTGCCAGCTTCGAGGGGGAGGGCCTCGTGGAGACCCAGTACTTC	CASFEGEGLVETQYF
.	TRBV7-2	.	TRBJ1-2	TGTGCCAGCAGCTTAGGGACACCCTATGGCTACACCTTC	CASSLGTPYGYTF
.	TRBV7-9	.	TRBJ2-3	TGTGCCAGCAGCTTAGTACGTACGACTTTAGGCACAGATACGCAGTATTTT	CASSLVRTTLGTDTQYF
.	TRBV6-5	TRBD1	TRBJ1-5	TGTGCCAGCAGTCCCGGGACAGGGGGCAATCAGCCCCAGCATTTT	CASSPGTGGNQPQHF
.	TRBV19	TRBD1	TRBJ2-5	TGTGCCAGTAGTATAGCTACGGGACAGCCCCTGAAGACCCAGTACTTC	CASSIATGQPLKTQYF
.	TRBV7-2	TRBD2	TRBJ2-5	TGTGCCAGCAGGGGGACTAGCGGGGGGAAGGAGACCCAGTACTTC	CASRGTSGGKETQYF
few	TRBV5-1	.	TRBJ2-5	TGCGCCAGCAGCTTGGGGGCAGGGGATTCCGGGACCCAGTACTTC	CASSLGAGDSGTQYF
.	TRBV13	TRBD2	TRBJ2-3	TGTGCCAGCAGCTTAACGGGGGGAGTAGCGGGGGGCCTTAGCACAGATACGCAGTATTTT	CASSLTGGVAGGLSTDTQYF
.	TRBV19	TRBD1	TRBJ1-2	TGTGCCAGTAACGACCGGGACAGCGAAATTAACTATGGCTACACCTTC	CASNDRDSEINYGYTF
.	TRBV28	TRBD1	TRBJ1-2	TGTGCCAGCAGTCCAAGGGGGACAGGCAAAAACTATGGCTACACCTTC	CASSPRGTGKNYGYTF
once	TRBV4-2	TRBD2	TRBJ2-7	TGTGCCAGCAGCCAAGATGGGGGAGGGCCAAGGGAGCAGTACTTC	CASSQDGGGPREQYF
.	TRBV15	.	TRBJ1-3	TGTGCCACCAGCAGAGATCCCAGGGACACCATATATTTT	CATSRDPRDTIYF
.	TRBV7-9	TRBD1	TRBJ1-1	TGTGCCAGCAGCCTGACAGGGGTTGAAGCTTTCTTT	CASSLTGVEAFF
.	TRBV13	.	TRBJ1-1	TGTGCCAGCAGCTTGGACAGCCAGAACACTGAAGCTTTCTTT	CASSLDSQNTEAFF
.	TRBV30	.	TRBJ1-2	TGTGCCTGGTCCACAGGCAGCTACACCTTC	CAWSTGSYTF